Listed below are T cell receptor beta chains from one sample, sequenced in a study of blood T cell repertoires in COVID-19. Assay used: immunoSEQ multiplex PCR; TCRdb lists only in-frame clones, some missing. Among about 30,000 clones listed, approximately 92% were seen once. The sequenced sample consisted of peripheral blood. The origin of the receptors is a man older than 75 with acute or convalescent COVID-19. Both conserved end residues are trimmed from each CDR3. Rows may omit the clone size; those that give it use once, few, many or a size class.

v_gene	abundance	j_gene	CDR3aa
TRBV5-1	NA	TRBJ2-3	ASSLGLAGTPTATQY
TRBV2	NA	TRBJ1-5	ASSESYSNQPQH
TRBV11-2	NA	TRBJ2-1	ASSPTSGLNEQF
TRBV7-2	once	TRBJ2-2	ASSLVYGNTGELF
TRBV11-2	NA	TRBJ1-3	ASSFRDRVGNTIY
TRBV7-9	NA	TRBJ2-2	ASSLPYGTGGDTGELF
TRBV2	NA	TRBJ1-4	ASTWPGSDEKLF
TRBV6-5	NA	TRBJ2-7	ASSRKGLASYEQY
TRBV4-1	NA	TRBJ1-4	ASSPVPGQLNEKLF
TRBV18	NA	TRBJ1-2	ASSPRQELGYGYT
TRBV20-1	NA	TRBJ1-2	SASQLTGNYGYT
TRBV4-2	NA	TRBJ2-7	ASSQVSGVSYEQY
TRBV7-2	NA	TRBJ1-2	ASSLSGEGYT
TRBV7-9	few	TRBJ1-4	ASRKAGVNEKLF
TRBV7-2	NA	TRBJ2-3	ASSSGTSGKTDTQY
TRBV7-2	NA	TRBJ1-3	ASSLDSHSGNTIY
TRBV6-5	few	TRBJ1-5	ASSLLRTGEQPQH
TRBV7-2	NA	TRBJ2-5	ASSSIRAGETQY
TRBV15	NA	TRBJ2-1	ATSRDQSGTYNEQF
TRBV7-2	once	TRBJ2-3	ASSSQASGRSTDTQY
TRBV25-1	NA	TRBJ1-1	ASFPGQGAMNTEAF
TRBV11-2	NA	TRBJ1-1	ASTEIRGTEAF
TRBV24-1	NA	TRBJ2-1	ATSDSGLAGVEQF
TRBV11-3	NA	TRBJ2-7	ASSSSRPPYEQY
TRBV25-1	few	TRBJ1-3	ASRGGEGNTIY
TRBV18	once	TRBJ1-4	ASSPLLRHSKNEKLF
TRBV24-1	NA	TRBJ2-3	ATSEAGPTDTQY